The clone carrying this TCR beta chain has a handful of counts. Trimming took 1 base from V and 1 from J; bases not matched to a gene: 13. The CDR3 is 18 residues long. In germline, CDR1 is SGHNT, CDR2 YYREEE (reference sequence). The data originate from a study of blood T cell repertoires in COVID-19. Whole-study context: Samples came from the United States, Italy and Spain, spanning acute and convalescent COVID-19. Sources were T cells, B-cell-depleted T cells, or PBMCs; the material itself was cDNA or gDNA.

In the original processing: Nucleated cell number was recorded as an estimate derived from reference gene primer amplification. TCRdb keeps only in-frame clones here, not all; method: immunoSEQ multiplex PCR. For V, J and clone size, that table is used; D and trimming come from the DNA. The sample has 200,000 to 300,000 clones, roughly 84% seen once. The chain couples TRBV5-4 to TRBJ1-2, with 7 nucleotides matching TRBD1. Sample: peripheral blood. The sequence derives from a man aged 35 to 55 with acute or convalescent COVID-19. Here the CDR3 DNA reads TGTGCCAGCAGCTTGTCTACGTCGGGACAGACACTTAACTATGGCTACACCTTC. Residues: CASSLSTSGQTLNYGYTF. The complete variable domain, with remaining parts taken from reference TRBV5-4 and TRBJ1-2, reads ETGVTQSPTHLIKTRGQQVTLRCSSQSGHNTVSWYQQALGQGPQFIFQYYREEENGRGNFPPRFSGLQFPNYSSELNVNALELDDSALYLCASSLSTSGQTLNYGYTFGSGTRLTVV.